This T cell receptor beta chain was sequenced in a study of cytomegalovirus exposure and HLA in healthy donors. Turning to the study itself: In terms of ancestry, the Caucasian-associated cluster contained 75% to 90% of the roughly 400 genotyped donors. Study-wide points: A later analysis, which compared TCR beta chains of equal frequency, found the HLA-associated ones more clonally expanded. Owing to their indistinguishability, certain V segments, notably TRBV6-2 and TRBV6-3, were excluded. In vitro work confirmed that a few CMV-associated chains recognize CMV antigens.

The ends lost 6 bases at V and 11 bases at J; junction bases unmatched: 11. The CDR3 runs to 14 residues. The germline CDR1 and CDR2 sequences are MNHNS and SASEGT. A note on this clone: The antigen is unknown.

Vbeta (60) and Jbeta (13) primers were used in the PCR. Measured with immunoSEQ multiplex PCR; TCRdb has only the in-frame clones, and not every one. Of 100,000 to 150,000 clones in the sample, about 80% are singletons; the top ten hold 1%. The chain has TRBV6-1 and TRBJ1-1; TRBD1 aligns across 11 bases. This clonotype was sampled from a man aged 40-50 years in good health and CMV-seronegative. Sample: PBMCs. CDR3 sequence reads: CASSAPGQGGVAFF. The CDR3 coding sequence is TGTGCCAGCAGCGCTCCGGGACAGGGGGGCGTTGCTTTCTTT.